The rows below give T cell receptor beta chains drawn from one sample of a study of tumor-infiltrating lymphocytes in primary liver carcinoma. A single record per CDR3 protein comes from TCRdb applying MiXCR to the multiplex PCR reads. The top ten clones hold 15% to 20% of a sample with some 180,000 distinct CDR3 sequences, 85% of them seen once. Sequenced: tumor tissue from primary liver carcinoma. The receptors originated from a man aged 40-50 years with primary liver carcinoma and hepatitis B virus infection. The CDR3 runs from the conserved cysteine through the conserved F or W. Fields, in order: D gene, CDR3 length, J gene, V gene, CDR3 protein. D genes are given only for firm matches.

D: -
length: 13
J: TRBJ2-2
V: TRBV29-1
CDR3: CSVVGNNTGELFF

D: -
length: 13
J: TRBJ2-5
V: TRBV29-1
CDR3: CNVSSRGRETQYF

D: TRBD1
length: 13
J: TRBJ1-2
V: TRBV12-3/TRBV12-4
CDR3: CASSYWDRGDYTF

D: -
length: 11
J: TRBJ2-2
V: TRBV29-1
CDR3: CSVGEARELFF

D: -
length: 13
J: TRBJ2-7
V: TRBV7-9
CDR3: CANSLQEASEQYF

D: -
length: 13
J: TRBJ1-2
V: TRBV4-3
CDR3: CASSQAGDYGYTF

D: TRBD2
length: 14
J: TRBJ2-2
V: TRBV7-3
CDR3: CANSLTLASGGLFF

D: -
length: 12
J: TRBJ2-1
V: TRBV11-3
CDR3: CADSLNANKQFF

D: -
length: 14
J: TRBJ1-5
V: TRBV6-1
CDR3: CASTEAREKAPQHF

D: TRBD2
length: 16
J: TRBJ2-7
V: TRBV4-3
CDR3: CASSQEVWTRFYEQYF

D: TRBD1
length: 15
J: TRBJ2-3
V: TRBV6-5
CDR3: CASREQQGFTDIQYF

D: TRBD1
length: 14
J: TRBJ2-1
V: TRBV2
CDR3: CARWGSGGANEQFF

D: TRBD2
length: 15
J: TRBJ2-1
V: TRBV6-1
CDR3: CVSRLGTTPFGEQFF

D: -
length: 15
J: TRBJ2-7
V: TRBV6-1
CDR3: CARSVGTVGSYELYF

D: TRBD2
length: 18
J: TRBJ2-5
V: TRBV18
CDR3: CASSLRLAGSGLQETQYF

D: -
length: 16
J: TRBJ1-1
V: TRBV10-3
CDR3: CAIKGRSQGLNTEAFF

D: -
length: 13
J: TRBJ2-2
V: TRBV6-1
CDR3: CASSDGWAGELYF

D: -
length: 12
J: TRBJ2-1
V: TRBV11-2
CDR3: CAGNLNANEQFF

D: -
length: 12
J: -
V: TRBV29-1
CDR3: CGVGGAGQPQYF

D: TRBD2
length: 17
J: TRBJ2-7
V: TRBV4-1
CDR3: CVSSQERSSGSVYEQYF

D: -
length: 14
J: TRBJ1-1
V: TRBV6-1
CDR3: CASNHGQRGTEALF

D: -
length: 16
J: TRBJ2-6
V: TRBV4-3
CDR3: CASSQAGQFRANVMTF

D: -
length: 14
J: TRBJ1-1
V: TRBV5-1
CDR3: CASSAAGDYTGAFF

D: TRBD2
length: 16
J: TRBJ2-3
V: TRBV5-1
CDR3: CASSFSSGSTTDTQYF

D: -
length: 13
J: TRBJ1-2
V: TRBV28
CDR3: CASRLMVSYGYTF

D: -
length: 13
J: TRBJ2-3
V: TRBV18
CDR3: CARSTTRTDTQYF

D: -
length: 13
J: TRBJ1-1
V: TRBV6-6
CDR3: CANSIGGTTEAFF

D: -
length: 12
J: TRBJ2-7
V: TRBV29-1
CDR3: CSLVEQSEKQYF

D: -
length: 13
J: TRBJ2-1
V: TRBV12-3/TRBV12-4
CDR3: CASDRTGYNEQFF

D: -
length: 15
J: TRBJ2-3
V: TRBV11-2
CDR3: CASSDRERFTDRQYF

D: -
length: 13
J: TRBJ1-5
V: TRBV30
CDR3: CAWRGRCNQPQHF

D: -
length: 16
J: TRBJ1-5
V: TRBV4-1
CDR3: CASSPVERIGNQPQHF

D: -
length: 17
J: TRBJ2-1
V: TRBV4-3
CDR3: CASSQDLAGTPYNEQFF

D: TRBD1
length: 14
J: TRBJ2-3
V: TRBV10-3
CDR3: CVVSGTGGTDTQYF

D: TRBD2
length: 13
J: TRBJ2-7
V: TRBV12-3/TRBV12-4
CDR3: CARSWAGRGEQYF

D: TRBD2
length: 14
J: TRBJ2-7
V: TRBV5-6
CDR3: CGSGATGQLYEQYF

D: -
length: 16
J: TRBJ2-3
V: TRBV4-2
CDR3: CASSRESAPRTDTRYF

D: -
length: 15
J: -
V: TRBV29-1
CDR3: CSVEGAPGISDTQHF

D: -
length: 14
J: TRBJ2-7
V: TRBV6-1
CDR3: CASTIGSLYYEQYF

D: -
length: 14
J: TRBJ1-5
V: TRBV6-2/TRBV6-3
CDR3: CASSARRRDQPQHF

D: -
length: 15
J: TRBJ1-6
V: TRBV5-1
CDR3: CASNSAGAIGSPIHF

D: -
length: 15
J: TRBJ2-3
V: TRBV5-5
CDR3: CANSLGSSGTDTHYF

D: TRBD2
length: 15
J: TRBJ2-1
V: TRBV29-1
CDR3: CSVGLLAGVSAEQFF

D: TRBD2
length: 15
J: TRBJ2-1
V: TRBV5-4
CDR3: CASSLAWTSTDEQFF

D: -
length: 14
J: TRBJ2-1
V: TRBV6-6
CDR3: CASSSRTTPLGRFF

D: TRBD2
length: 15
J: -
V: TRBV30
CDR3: CAWALAGGRNHPQYF

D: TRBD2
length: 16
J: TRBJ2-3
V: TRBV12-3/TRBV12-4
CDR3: CASSLDCSGSIDTQYF

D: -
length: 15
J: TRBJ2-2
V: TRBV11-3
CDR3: CASSTRTVNTGELYF

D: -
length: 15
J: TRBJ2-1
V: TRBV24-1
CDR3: CATSDPPPAAGEQFF

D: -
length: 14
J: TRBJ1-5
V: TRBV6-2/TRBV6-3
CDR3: CTSSYRPSNQPQHF

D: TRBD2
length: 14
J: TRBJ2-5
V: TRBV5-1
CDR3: CASMPGLAGETQYF

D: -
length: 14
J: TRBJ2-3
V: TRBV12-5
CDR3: CAGVITTSTDTQYF

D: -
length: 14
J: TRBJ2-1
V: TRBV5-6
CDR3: CASTYFSPYNGQFF

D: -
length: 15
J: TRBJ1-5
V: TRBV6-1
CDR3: CARSDGQDQNQPQHF

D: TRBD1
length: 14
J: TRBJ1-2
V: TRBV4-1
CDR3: CAISQVDPKGGYTF

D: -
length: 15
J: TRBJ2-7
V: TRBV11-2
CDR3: CAIILDLGGSYEQYF

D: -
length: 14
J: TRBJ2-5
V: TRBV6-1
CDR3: CASSGEGDGETQYF

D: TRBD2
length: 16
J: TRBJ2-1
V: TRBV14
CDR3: CTSSAVAGLVNDEQFF

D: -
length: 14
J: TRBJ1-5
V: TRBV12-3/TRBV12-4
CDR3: CASSLVPDNQPEHF

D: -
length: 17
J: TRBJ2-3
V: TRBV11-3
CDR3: CVSNPGTLRSGTDTQYF